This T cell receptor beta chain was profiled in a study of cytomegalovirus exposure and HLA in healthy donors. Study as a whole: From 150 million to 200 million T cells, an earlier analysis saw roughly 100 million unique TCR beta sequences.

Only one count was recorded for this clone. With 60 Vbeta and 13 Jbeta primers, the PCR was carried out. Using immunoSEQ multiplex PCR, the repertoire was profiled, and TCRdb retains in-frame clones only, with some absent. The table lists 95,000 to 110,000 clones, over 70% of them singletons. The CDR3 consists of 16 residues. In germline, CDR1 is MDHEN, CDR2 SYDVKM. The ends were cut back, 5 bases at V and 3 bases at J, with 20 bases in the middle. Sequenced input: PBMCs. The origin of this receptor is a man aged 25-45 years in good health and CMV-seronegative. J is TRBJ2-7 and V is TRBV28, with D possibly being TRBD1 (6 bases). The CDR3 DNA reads TGTGCCAGCAGTCACCTCTCCGGGACACCGTACTACGAGCAGTACTTC. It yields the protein CASSHLSGTPYYEQYF.